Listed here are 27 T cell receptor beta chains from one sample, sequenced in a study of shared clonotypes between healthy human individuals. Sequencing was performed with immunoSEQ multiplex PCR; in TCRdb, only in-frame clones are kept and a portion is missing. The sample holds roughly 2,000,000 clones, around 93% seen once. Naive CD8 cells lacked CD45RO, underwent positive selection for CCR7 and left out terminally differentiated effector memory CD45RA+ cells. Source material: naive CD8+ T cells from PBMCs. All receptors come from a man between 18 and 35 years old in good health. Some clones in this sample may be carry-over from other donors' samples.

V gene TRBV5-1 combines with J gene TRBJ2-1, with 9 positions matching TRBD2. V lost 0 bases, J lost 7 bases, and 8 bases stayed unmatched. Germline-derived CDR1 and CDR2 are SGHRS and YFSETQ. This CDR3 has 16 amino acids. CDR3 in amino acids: CASSLARAGGPNEQFF. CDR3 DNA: TGCGCCAGCAGCTTGGCCAGGGCGGGAGGGCCTAATGAGCAGTTCTTC.

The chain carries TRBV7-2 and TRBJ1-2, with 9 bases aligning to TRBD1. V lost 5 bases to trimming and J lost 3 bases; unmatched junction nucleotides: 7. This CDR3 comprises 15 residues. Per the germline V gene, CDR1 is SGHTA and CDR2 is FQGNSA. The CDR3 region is CASSPGTGGYYGYTF. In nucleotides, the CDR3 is TGTGCCAGCAGCCCTGGAACAGGGGGCTACTATGGCTACACCTTC.

CDR3 loop: CASSLYEGATSYNEQFF. CDR3 nucleotides: TGTGCCAGCAGTTTATATGAAGGGGCTACCTCCTACAATGAGCAGTTCTTC. The V call is TRBV28, the J call TRBJ2-1; a possible D gene is TRBD1 (5 bases). Deletions cut 1 base from V and 0 bases from J, with 13 bases between. The length of the CDR3 is 17 residues. The germline gives CDR1 MDHEN, CDR2 SYDVKM.

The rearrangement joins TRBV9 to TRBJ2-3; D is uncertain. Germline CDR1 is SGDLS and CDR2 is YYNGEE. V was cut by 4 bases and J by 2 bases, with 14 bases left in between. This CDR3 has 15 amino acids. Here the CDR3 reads CASSPPWRNTDTQYF. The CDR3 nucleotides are TGTGCCAGCAGCCCACCATGGCGGAACACAGATACGCAGTATTTT.

The CDR3 DNA reads as TGTGCCACCGGGGGGGGCAGGCCGAAAGGGGAGACCCAGTACTTC. Its protein product is CATGGGRPKGETQYF. The chain uses TRBV15 and TRBJ2-5, with D tentatively TRBD2 (7 bases). CDR1 and CDR2 (germline): LNHNV, YYDKDF (reference sequence). The CDR3 loop spans 15 amino acids. V lost 8 bases, J lost 5 bases, and 21 bases lay in between.

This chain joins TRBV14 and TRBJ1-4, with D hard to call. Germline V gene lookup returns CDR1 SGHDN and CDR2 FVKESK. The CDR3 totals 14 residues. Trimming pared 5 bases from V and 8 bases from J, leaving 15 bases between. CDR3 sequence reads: CASSFLPDDEKLFF. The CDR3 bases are TGTGCCAGCAGCTTCCTCCCCGACGACGAAAAACTGTTTTTT. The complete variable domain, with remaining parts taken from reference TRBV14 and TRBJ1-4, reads EAGVTQFPSHSVIEKGQTVTLRCDPISGHDNLYWYRRVMGKEIKFLLHFVKESKQDESGMPNNRFLAERTGGTYSTLKVQPAELEDSGVYFCASSFLPDDEKLFFGSGTQLSVL.

CDR3 residues: CASTPTSMNTEAFF. The CDR3 coding sequence is TGTGCCAGCACCCCGACGAGCATGAACACTGAAGCTTTCTTT. The chain is built from TRBV27 and TRBJ1-1; unclear D gene. The CDR3 has 14 residues. The germline V gene has CDR1 MNHEY and CDR2 SMNVEV (reference sequence). With 7 bases removed from V and 0 bases from J, the gap between germline ends came to 12 bases.

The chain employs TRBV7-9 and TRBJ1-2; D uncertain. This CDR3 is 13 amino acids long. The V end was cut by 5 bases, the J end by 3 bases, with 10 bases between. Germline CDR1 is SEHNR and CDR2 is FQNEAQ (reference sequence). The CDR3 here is CASSLPAYYGYTF. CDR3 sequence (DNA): TGTGCCAGCAGCCTTCCGGCCTACTATGGCTACACCTTC.

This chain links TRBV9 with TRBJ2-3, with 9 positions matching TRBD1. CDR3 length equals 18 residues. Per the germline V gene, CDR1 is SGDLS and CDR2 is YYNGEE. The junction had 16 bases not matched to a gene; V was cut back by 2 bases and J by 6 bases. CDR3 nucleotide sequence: TGTGCCAGCAGCGTGGGTCCCGGGACAGGGAGCGGACGGGATACGCAGTATTTT. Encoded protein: CASSVGPGTGSGRDTQYF.

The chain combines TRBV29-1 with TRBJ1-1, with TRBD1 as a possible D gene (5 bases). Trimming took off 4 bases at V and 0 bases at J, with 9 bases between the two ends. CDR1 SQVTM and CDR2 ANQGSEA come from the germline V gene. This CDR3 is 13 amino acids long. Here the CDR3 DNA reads TGCAGCGTTGGTACAGGCTTGAACACTGAAGCTTTCTTT. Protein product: CSVGTGLNTEAFF.

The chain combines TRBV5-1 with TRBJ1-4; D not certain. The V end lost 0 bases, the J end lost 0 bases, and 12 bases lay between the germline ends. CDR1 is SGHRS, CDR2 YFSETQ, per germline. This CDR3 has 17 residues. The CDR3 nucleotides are TGCGCCAGCAGCTTGGAGCCGACAATTGCAACTAATGAAAAACTGTTTTTT. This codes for CASSLEPTIATNEKLFF.

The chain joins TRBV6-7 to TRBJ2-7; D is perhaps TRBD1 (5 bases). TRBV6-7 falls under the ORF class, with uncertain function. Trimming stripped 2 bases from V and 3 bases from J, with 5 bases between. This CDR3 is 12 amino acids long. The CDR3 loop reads CASSYDSYEQYF. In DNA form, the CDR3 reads TGTGCCAGCAGTTACGACAGCTACGAGCAGTACTTC.

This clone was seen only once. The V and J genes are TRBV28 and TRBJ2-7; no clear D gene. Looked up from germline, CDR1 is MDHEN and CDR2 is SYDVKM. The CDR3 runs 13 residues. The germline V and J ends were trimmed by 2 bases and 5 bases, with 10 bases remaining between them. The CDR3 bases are TGTGCCAGCAGTTTAACCCCAGCCCACGAGCAGTACTTC. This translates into CASSLTPAHEQYF.

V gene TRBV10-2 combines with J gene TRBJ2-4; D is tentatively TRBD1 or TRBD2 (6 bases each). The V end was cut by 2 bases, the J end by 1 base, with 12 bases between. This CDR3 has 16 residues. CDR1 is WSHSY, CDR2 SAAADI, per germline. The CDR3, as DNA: TGCGCCAGCAGTGAGGACGGGGGCGACGCCAAAAACATTCAGTACTTC. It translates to CASSEDGGDAKNIQYF.

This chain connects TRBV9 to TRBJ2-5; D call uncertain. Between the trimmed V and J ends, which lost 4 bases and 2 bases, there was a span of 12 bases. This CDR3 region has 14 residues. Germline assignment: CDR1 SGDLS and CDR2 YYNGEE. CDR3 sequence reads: CASSPRPFQETQYF. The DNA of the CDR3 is TGTGCCAGCAGCCCTCGACCCTTTCAAGAGACCCAGTACTTC.

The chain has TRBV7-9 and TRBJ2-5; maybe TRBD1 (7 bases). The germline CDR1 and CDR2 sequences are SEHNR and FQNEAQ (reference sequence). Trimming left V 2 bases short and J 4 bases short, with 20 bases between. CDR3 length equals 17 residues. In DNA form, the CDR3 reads TGTGCCAGCAGCTTACGGGGACCACAGGGGCGGGGAGAGACCCAGTACTTC. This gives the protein CASSLRGPQGRGETQYF.

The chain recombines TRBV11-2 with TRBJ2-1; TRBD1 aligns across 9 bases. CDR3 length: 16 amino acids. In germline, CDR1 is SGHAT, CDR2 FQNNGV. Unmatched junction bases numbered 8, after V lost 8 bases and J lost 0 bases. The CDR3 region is CASYGTGWSSYNEQFF. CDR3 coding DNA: TGTGCCAGCTATGGGACAGGGTGGAGCTCCTACAATGAGCAGTTCTTC.

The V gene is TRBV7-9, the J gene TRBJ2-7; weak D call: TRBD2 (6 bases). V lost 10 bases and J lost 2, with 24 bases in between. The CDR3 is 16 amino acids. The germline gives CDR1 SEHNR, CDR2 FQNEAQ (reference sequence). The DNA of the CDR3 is TGTGCCACAGAGCATTGGGTAACGGCTAGCGCCTACGAGCAGTACTTC. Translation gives CATEHWVTASAYEQYF.

DNA of the CDR3: TGTGCCAGCAGCTTGGGCCCGCCGCGGGAGCAGTACTTC. Protein: CASSLGPPREQYF. The chain joins TRBV11-2 to TRBJ2-7; D remains ambiguous. CDR1 SGHAT and CDR2 FQNNGV come from the germline V gene. The CDR3 spans 13 residues. V gave up 3 bases and J gave up 7 bases, with 13 bases separating them.

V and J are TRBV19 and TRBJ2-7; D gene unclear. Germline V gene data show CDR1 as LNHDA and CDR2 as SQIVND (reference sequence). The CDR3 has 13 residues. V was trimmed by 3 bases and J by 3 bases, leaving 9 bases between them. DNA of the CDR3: TGTGCCAGTAGTATCGGAAGTTACTACGAGCAGTACTTC. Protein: CASSIGSYYEQYF.

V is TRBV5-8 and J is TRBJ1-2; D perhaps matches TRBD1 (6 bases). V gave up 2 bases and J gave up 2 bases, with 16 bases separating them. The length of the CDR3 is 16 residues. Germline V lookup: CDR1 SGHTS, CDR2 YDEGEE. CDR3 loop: CASSFDFRDTNYGYTF. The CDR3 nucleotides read TGTGCCAGCAGCTTCGACTTCCGGGACACAAACTATGGCTACACCTTC.

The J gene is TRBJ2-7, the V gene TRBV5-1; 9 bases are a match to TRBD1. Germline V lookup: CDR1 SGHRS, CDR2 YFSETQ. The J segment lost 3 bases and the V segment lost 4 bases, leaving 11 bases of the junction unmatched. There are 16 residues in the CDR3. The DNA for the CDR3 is TGCGCCAGCAGCGGGGGGGACAGGGAGTCCCTCTACGAGCAGTACTTC. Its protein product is CASSGGDRESLYEQYF.

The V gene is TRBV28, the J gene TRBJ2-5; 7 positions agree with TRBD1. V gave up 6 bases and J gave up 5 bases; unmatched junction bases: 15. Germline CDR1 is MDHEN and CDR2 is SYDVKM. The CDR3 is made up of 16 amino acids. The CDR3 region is CASRIRQGQGWETQYF. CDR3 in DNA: TGTGCCAGCAGGATCCGACAGGGCCAAGGATGGGAGACCCAGTACTTC.

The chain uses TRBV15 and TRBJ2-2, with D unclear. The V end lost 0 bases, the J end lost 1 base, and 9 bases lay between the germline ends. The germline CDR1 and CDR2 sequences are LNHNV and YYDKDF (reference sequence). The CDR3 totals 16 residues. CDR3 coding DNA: TGTGCCACCAGCAGAGATTTACCGGGGAACACCGGGGAGCTGTTTTTT. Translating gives CATSRDLPGNTGELFF.

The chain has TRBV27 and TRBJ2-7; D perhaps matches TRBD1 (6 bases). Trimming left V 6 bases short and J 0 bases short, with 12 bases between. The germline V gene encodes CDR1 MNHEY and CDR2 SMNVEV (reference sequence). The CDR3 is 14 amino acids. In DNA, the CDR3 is TGTGCCAGCAGCCACACAGGGAGCTCCTACGAGCAGTACTTC. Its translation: CASSHTGSSYEQYF.

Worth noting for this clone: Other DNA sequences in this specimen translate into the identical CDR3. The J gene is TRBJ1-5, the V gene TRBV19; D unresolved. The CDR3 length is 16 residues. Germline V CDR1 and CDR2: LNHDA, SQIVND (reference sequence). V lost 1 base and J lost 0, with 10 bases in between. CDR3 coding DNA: TGTGCCAGTAGTATAGCTGAGCAGTATAGCAATCAGCCCCAGCATTTT. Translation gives CASSIAEQYSNQPQHF.

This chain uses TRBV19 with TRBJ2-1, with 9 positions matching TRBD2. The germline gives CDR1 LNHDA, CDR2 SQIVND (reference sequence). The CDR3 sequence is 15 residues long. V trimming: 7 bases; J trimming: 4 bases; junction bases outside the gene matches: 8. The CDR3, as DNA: TGTGCCAGTAATCCCGGGACTAGCAGTTACAATGAGCAGTTCTTC. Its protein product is CASNPGTSSYNEQFF.